These T cell receptor beta chains were read from a single sample in a study of blood T cell repertoires in COVID-19. Sequencing was performed with immunoSEQ multiplex PCR; in TCRdb, only in-frame clones are kept and a portion is missing. The sample includes around 250,000 clones, about 80% of them seen just once. What was sequenced was peripheral blood. The origin of the receptors is a woman aged 80 or older with acute or convalescent COVID-19. The CDR3 runs from the conserved cysteine through the conserved F or W. A D gene is named only where the DNA matches it firmly. Only part of the rows carry a size: once, few, many, or a class if the clone is expanded.

cdr3_aa,cdr3_nt,clone_size,cdr3_length,v_call,d_call,j_call
CASSLVGLVGVNEQFF,TGTGCCAGCAGCTTAGTGGGACTAGTGGGAGTCAATGAGCAGTTCTTC,once,16,TRBV7-8,TRBD2,TRBJ2-1
CASSPETGSSYEQYF,TGTGCCAGCAGCCCAGAGACGGGTAGCTCCTACGAGCAGTACTTC,once,15,TRBV7-2,NA,TRBJ2-7
CASRVEIRSYEQYF,TGTGCCAGCAGGGTTGAGATCAGGTCCTACGAGCAGTACTTC,once,14,TRBV7-2,NA,TRBJ2-7
CASSLVSKRYFNTGELFF,TGTGCCAGCAGCTTAGTTTCCAAGAGGTACTTTAACACCGGGGAGCTGTTTTTT,once,18,TRBV7-9,NA,TRBJ2-2
CASSRGQGVDGYTF,TGTGCCAGCAGCCGCGGACAGGGGGTTGATGGCTACACCTTC,NA,14,TRBV6-2/TRBV6-3,TRBD1,TRBJ1-2
CASSAPGQGRGTTNEKLFF,TGTGCCAGCAGTGCCCCAGGACAGGGTCGGGGGACAACTAATGAAAAACTGTTTTTT,NA,19,TRBV2,TRBD1,TRBJ1-4
CASRKTGLLGQYF,TGTGCCAGCAGAAAGACAGGGCTGCTGGGGCAGTACTTC,NA,13,TRBV12-3/TRBV12-4,TRBD1,TRBJ2-7
CASSLGSGLAGGETQYF,TGTGCCAGCAGCTTAGGAAGTGGACTAGCGGGAGGAGAGACCCAGTACTTC,NA,17,TRBV7-3,TRBD2,TRBJ2-5
CASSIGVQGNTEAFF,TGTGCCAGTAGTATAGGGGTCCAGGGGAACACTGAAGCTTTCTTT,NA,15,TRBV19,NA,TRBJ1-1
CASSRTSANTGELFF,TGTGCCAGCAGTCGGACTAGCGCGAACACCGGGGAGCTGTTTTTT,few,15,TRBV7-3,TRBD2,TRBJ2-2
CASSRDRGITDTQYF,TGTGCCAGCAGTCGTGACAGGGGAATCACAGATACGCAGTATTTT,NA,15,TRBV28,TRBD1,TRBJ2-3
CASSQSLSGVKYEQYF,TGCGCCAGCAGCCAATCCCTTAGCGGGGTGAAGTACGAGCAGTACTTC,NA,16,TRBV4-1,TRBD2,TRBJ2-7
CATSDPGLAAGHNTGELFF,TGTGCCACCAGTGACCCGGGACTAGCGGCGGGGCACAACACCGGGGAGCTGTTTTTT,once,19,TRBV24-1,TRBD2,TRBJ2-2
CASSPFNTEAFF,TGTGCCAGCAGCCCTTTCAACACTGAAGCTTTCTTT,NA,12,TRBV12-3/TRBV12-4,NA,TRBJ1-1
CASSYSSNYNEQFF,TGTGCCAGCAGTTACTCTTCAAATTACAATGAGCAGTTCTTC,once,14,TRBV6-5,NA,TRBJ2-1
CASSFDSNSPLHF,TGTGCCAGCAGCTTCGACAGTAATTCACCCCTCCACTTT,NA,13,TRBV5-5,NA,TRBJ1-6
CASSPRVQGNTEAFF,TGTGCCAGCAGCCCCCGTGTACAGGGGAACACTGAAGCTTTCTTT,NA,15,TRBV9,NA,TRBJ1-1
CASKRGGTGGPDTQYF,TGTGCCAGCAAACGAGGTGGGACAGGGGGCCCAGATACGCAGTATTTT,NA,16,TRBV7-2,TRBD1,TRBJ2-3
CASTEMGPQNIQYF,TGTGCCAGTACCGAGATGGGCCCCCAGAACATTCAGTACTTC,NA,14,TRBV19,NA,TRBJ2-4
CASTQTGGPSETQYF,TGTGCCAGCACCCAAACGGGGGGGCCAAGTGAGACCCAGTACTTC,NA,15,TRBV6-6,TRBD2,TRBJ2-5
CASSFTGGFSNQPQHF,TGTGCCAGCAGTTTCACAGGGGGCTTTAGCAATCAGCCCCAGCATTTT,NA,16,TRBV6-2/TRBV6-3,TRBD1,TRBJ1-5
CASRGKGLPGYTF,TGTGCCAGTAGGGGCAAGGGACTCCCCGGCTACACCTTC,NA,13,TRBV19,NA,TRBJ1-2
CASSPRDSRNTIYF,TGTGCCAGCAGCCCCAGGGACAGTAGGAACACCATATATTTT,NA,14,TRBV28,TRBD1,TRBJ1-3